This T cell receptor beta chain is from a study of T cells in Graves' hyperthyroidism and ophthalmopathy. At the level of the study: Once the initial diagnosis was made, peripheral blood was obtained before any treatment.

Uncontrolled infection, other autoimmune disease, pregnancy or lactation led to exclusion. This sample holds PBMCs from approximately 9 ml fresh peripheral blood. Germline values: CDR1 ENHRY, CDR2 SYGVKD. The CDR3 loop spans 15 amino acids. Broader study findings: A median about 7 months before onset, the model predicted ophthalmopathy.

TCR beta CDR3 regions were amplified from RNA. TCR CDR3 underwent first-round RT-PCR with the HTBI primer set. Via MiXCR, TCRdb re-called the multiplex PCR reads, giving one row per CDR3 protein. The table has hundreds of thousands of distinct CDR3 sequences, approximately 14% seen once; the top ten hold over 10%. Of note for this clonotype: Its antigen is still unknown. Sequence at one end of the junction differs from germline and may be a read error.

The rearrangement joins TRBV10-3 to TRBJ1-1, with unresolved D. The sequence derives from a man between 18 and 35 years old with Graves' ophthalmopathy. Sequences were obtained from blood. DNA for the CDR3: TGTGCCATCAGTGAGTCGGGCCAGCCGAACACTGATGCTTTCTTT. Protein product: CAISESGQPNTDAFF.